This T cell receptor (beta chain) stems from a study of Ad26.COV2.S vaccination and SARS-CoV-2 variants. Looking at the study overall: Donor joined the COV1001 Ad26.COV2.S trial arm. Dosing was one shot or two shots 56 days apart.

TCRdb's table, derived via immunoSEQ multiplex PCR, lists solely in-frame clones and lacks some. The sample shows around 250,000 clones, 87% of them seen only once. The germline V gene has CDR1 ENHRY and CDR2 SYGVKD. V trimming: 6 bases; J trimming: 7 bases; junction bases outside the gene matches: 5. The CDR3 length is 13 residues. Treatment reported: about 20 received Ad26.COV2.S at low or high dose, single or two shots; 5 received placebo; per-sample allocation not given. It was on day 63 after the first vaccine or placebo injection that samples were taken. An Ad26 vector that expressed Wuhan-strain SARS-CoV-2 spike constituted the vaccine.

Sequenced material: peripheral blood, taken in a trial of Ad26.COV2.S vaccine versus placebo. The TCR originated in a person aged 18-60 years who received the Ad26.COV2.S COVID-19 vaccine or a placebo. The gene calls are TRBV10-3 and TRBJ1-5; TRBD1 matches 8 bases. The CDR3 nucleotides are TGTGCCATCAGCGGACAGGGAGGACAGCCCCAGCATTTT. Amino acid sequence: CAISGQGGQPQHF.